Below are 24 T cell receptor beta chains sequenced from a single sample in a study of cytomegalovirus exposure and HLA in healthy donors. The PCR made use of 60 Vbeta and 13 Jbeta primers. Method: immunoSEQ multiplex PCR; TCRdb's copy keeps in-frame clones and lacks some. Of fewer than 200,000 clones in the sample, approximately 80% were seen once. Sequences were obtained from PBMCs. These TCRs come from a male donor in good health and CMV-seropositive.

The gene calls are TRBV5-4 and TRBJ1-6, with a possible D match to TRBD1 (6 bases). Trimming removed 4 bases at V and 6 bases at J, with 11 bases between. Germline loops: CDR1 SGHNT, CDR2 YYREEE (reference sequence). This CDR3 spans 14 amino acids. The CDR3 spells CASSPGTINSPLHF. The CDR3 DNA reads TGTGCCAGCAGCCCCGGGACAATTAATTCACCCCTCCACTTT. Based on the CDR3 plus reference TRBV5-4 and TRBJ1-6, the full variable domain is ETGVTQSPTHLIKTRGQQVTLRCSSQSGHNTVSWYQQALGQGPQFIFQYYREEENGRGNFPPRFSGLQFPNYSSELNVNALELDDSALYLCASSPGTINSPLHFGNGTRLTVT.

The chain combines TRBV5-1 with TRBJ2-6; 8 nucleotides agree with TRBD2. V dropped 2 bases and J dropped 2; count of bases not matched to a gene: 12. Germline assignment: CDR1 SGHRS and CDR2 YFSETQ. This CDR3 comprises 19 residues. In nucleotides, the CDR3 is TGCGCCAGCAGCTTCTACCAAGGGCGGGGGGTTCCTGGGGCCAACGTCCTGACTTTC. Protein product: CASSFYQGRGVPGANVLTF.

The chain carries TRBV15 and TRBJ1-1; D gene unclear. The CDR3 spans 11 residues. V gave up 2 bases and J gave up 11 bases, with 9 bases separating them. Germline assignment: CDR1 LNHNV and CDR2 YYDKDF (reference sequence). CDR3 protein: CATSRSTGAFF. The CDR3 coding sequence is TGTGCCACCAGCAGAAGCACGGGGGCTTTCTTT.

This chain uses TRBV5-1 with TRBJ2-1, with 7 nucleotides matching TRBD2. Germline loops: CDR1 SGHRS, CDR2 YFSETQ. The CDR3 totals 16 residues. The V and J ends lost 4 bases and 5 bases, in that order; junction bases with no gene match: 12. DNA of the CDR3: TGCGCCAGCAGCCGGCTTGGGCAAGCGGGGAACAATGAGCAGTTCTTC. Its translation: CASSRLGQAGNNEQFF.

The CDR3 bases are TGTGCCAGCAGTCCGGACAGGCAATTTAGCAATCAGCCCCAGCATTTT. It translates to CASSPDRQFSNQPQHF. The J gene is TRBJ1-5, the V gene TRBV2; the match to TRBD1 covers 7 bases. The V gene's germline CDR1 is SNHLY and CDR2 FYNNEI. The ends lost 5 bases at V and 0 bases at J; junction bases unmatched: 7. CDR3 length: 16 residues.

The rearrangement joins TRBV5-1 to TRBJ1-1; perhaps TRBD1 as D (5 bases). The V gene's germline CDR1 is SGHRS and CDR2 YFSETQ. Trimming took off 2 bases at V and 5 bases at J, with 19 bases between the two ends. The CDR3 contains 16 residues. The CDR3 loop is CASSFSFGGGKTEAFF. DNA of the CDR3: TGCGCCAGCAGCTTCTCCTTTGGGGGAGGGAAAACTGAAGCTTTCTTT.

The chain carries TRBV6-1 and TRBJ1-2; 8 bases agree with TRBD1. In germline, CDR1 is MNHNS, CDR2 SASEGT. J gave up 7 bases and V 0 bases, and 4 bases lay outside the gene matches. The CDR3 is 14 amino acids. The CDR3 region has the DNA TGTGCCAGCAGTGAAGCGCTCAGGGGGCTTGGCTACACCTTC. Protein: CASSEALRGLGYTF.

CDR3 coding DNA: TGTGCCTGGAGTGGGGGACAGGGTGGAGGGGATGAGCAGTTCTTC. Amino acids: CAWSGGQGGGDEQFF. This sequence joins TRBV30 and TRBJ2-1, with 9 positions matching TRBD1. J lost 8 bases, V lost 1 base, and 9 bases had no gene match. There are 15 residues in the CDR3. Looked up from germline, CDR1 is GTSNPN and CDR2 is SVGIG (reference sequence).

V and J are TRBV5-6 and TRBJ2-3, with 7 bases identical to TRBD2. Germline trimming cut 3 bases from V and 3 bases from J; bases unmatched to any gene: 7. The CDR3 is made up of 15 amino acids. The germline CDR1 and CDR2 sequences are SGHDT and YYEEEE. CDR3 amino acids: CASSYSGLTTDTQYF. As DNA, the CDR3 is TGTGCCAGCAGCTATAGCGGGTTGACAACAGATACGCAGTATTTT. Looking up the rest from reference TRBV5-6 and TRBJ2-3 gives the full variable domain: DAGVTQSPTHLIKTRGQQVTLRCSPKSGHDTVSWYQQALGQGPQFIFQYYEEEERQRGNFPDRFSGHQFPNYSSELNVNALLLGDSALYLCASSYSGLTTDTQYFGPGTRLTVL.

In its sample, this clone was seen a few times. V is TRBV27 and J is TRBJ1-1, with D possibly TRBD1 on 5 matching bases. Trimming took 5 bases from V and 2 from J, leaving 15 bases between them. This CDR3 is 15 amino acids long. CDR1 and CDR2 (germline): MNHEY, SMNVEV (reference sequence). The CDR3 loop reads CASSPYGGRNTEAFF. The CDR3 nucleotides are TGTGCCAGCAGTCCATACGGGGGGAGAAACACTGAAGCTTTCTTT.

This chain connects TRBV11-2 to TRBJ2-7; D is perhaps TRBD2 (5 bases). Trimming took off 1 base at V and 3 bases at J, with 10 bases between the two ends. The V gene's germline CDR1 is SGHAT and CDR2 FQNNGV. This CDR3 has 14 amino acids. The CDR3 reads CASSLGGLFYEQYF. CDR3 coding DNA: TGTGCCAGCAGCTTAGGCGGACTGTTCTACGAGCAGTACTTC.

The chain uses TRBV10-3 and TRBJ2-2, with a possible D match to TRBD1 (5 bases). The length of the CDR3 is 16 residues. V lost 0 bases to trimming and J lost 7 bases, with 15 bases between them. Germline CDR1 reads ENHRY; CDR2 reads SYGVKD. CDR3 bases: TGTGCCATCAGTGAGTCGGACACCACCGAGGACGGGGAGCTGTTTTTT. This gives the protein CAISESDTTEDGELFF.

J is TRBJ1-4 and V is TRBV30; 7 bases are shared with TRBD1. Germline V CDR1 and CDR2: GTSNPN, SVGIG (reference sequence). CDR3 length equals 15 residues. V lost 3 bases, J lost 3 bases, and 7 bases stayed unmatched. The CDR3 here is CAWRAGGPANEKLFF. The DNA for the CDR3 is TGTGCCTGGAGGGCAGGGGGTCCGGCTAATGAAAAACTGTTTTTT.

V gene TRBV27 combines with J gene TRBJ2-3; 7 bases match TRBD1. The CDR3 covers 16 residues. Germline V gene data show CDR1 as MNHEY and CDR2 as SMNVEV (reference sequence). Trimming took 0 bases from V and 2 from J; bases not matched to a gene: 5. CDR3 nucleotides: TGTGCCAGCAGTTTATCGGGACAGAGATCCACAGATACGCAGTATTTT. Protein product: CASSLSGQRSTDTQYF.

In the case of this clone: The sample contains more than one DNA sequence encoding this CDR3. The CDR3 region is CSATGGYEQYF. In DNA, the CDR3 is TGCAGTGCGACAGGGGGCTACGAGCAGTACTTC. The rearrangement links TRBV20-1 to TRBJ2-7, with 9 bases lining up with TRBD1. This CDR3 has 11 residues. The V gene end was trimmed by 6 bases and the J gene end by 3 bases; junction bases not matched to a gene: 0. Germline V lookup: CDR1 DFQATT, CDR2 SNEGSKA (reference sequence).

This CDR3 is CASSKGPTGRIEKLFF. CDR3 coding DNA: TGTGCCAGTAGTAAAGGCCCGACAGGGCGAATAGAAAAACTGTTTTTT. This chain joins TRBV19 and TRBJ1-4; 7 bases are a match to TRBD1. Trimming took 4 bases from V and 8 from J; bases not matched to a gene: 13. Germline lookup yields CDR1 LNHDA and CDR2 SQIVND (reference sequence). This CDR3 is built from 16 residues.

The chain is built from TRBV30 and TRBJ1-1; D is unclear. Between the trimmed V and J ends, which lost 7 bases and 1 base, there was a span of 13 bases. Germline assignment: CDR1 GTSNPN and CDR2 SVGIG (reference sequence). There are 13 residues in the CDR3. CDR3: CASTWGANTEAFF. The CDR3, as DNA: TGTGCCTCTACCTGGGGAGCGAACACTGAAGCTTTCTTT.

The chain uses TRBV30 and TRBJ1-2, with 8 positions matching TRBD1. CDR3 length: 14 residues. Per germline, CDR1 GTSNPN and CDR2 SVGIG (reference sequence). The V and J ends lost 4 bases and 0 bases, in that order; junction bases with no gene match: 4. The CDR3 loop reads CAWTDREANYGYTF. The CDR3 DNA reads TGTGCCTGGACGGACAGGGAAGCTAACTATGGCTACACCTTC.

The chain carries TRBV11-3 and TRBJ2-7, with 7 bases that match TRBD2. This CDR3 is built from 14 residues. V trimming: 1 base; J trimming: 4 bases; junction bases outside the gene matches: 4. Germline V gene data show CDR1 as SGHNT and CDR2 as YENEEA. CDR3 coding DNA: TGTGCCAGCAGCTTAGGGGACTACTTATACGAGCAGTACTTC. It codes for CASSLGDYLYEQYF.

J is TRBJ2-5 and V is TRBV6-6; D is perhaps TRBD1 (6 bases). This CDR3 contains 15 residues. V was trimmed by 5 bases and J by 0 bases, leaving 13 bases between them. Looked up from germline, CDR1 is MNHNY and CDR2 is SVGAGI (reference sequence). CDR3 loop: CASSLWTVNQETQYF. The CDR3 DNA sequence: TGTGCCAGCAGTCTTTGGACAGTAAACCAAGAGACCCAGTACTTC.

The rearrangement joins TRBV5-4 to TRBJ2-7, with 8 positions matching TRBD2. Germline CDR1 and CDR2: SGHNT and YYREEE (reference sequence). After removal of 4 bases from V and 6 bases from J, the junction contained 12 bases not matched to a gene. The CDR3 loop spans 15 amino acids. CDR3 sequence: CASSRYSAGEGEQYF. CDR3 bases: TGTGCCAGCAGCCGATATTCAGCGGGGGAGGGCGAGCAGTACTTC.

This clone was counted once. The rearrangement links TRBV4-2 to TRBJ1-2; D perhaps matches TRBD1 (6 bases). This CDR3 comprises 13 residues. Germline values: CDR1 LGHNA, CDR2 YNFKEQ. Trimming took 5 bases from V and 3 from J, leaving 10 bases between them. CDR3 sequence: CASSTGLDYGYTF. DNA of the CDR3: TGTGCCAGCAGCACAGGGCTTGACTATGGCTACACCTTC.

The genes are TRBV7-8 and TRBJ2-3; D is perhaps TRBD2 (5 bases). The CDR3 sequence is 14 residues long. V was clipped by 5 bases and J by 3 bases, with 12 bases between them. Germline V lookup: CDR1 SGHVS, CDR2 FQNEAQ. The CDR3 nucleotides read TGTGCCAGCAGCGCCAGGACTCCGACAGATACGCAGTATTTT. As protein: CASSARTPTDTQYF.

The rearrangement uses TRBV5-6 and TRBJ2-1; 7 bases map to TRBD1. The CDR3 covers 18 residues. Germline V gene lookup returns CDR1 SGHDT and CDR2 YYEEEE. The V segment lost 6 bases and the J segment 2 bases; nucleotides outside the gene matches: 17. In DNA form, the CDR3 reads TGTGCCAGCAACCTTAGGACAGGTAGCCGAACGACCTACAATGAGCAGTTCTTC. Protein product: CASNLRTGSRTTYNEQFF.